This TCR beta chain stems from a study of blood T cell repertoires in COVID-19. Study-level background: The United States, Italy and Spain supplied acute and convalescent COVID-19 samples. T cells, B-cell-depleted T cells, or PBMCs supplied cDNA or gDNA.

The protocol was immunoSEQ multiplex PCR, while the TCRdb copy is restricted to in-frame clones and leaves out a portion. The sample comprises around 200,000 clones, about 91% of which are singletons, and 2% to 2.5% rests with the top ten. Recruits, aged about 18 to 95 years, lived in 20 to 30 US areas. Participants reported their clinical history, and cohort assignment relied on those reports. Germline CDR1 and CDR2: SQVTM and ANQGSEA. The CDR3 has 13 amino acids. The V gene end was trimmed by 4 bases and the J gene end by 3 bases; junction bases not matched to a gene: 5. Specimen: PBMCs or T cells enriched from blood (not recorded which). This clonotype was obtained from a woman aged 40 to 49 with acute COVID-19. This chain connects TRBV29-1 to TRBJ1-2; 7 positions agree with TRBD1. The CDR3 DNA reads TGCAGCGTTGTGGGGCAGGGGGACTATGGCTACACCTTC. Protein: CSVVGQGDYGYTF.